The 24 T cell receptor beta chains below come from one sample, sequenced in a study of blood T cell repertoires in COVID-19. Repertoires were generated with immunoSEQ multiplex PCR, while TCRdb's copy carries only in-frame clones and drops some. This table has 200,000 to 250,000 clones, about 83% appearing once. Sequenced: peripheral blood. The source is a woman aged 45-60 years with acute or convalescent COVID-19.

The V gene is TRBV15, the J gene TRBJ1-1; D may be TRBD1 (5 bases). From germline, CDR1 is LNHNV and CDR2 YYDKDF (reference sequence). CDR3 length: 15 amino acids. The V gene lost 0 bases and the J gene lost 0 bases, with 8 bases spanning the gap. In DNA form, the CDR3 reads TGTGCCACCAGCAGAGATCCCAGGGTGAACACTGAAGCTTTCTTT. Protein product: CATSRDPRVNTEAFF.

The chain joins TRBV9 to TRBJ2-5; TRBD2 matches at 8 bases. Germline values: CDR1 SGDLS, CDR2 YYNGEE. This CDR3 region has 14 residues. Unmatched junction bases numbered 10, after V lost 5 bases and J lost 7 bases. The CDR3 DNA follows: TGTGCCAGCAGTGCTCGACCACGGGGGGGGACCCAGTACTTC. This gives the protein CASSARPRGGTQYF. Full variable domain (outside the CDR3, taken from reference TRBV9 and TRBJ2-5): DSGVTQTPKHLITATGQRVTLRCSPRSGDLSVYWYQQSLDQGLQFLIQYYNGEERAKGNILERFSAQQFPDLHSELNLSSLELGDSALYFCASSARPRGGTQYFGPGTRLLVL.

This clone was seen more than once but under ten times. The chain uses TRBV7-9 and TRBJ1-2; D not certain. Germline-derived CDR1 and CDR2 are SEHNR and FQNEAQ (reference sequence). Trimming shortened V by 6 bases and J by 3 bases, and 8 bases separated the two germline ends. The CDR3 sequence is 12 residues long. The CDR3 loop reads CASSPTDYGYTF. CDR3 coding DNA: TGTGCCAGCAGTCCTACGGACTATGGCTACACCTTC. The variable domain in full, completed from reference TRBV7-9 and TRBJ1-2, reads DTGVSQNPRHKITKRGQNVTFRCDPISEHNRLYWYRQTLGQGPEFLTYFQNEAQLEKSRLLSDRFSAERPKGSFSTLEIQRTEQGDSAMYLCASSPTDYGYTFGSGTRLTVV.

The V call is TRBV2, the J call TRBJ2-7, with D possibly matching TRBD2 (5 bases). This CDR3 has 15 amino acids. The germline CDR1 and CDR2 sequences are SNHLY and FYNNEI. The V and J ends lost 3 bases and 6 bases respectively, with 18 bases between them. DNA of the CDR3: TGTGCCAGCAGTGAGGAAGCGGCCTCCGTAACCGAGCAGTACTTC. This codes for CASSEEAASVTEQYF.

This chain links TRBV4-1 with TRBJ2-2; TRBD2 matches at 10 bases. The CDR3 covers 17 residues. Germline-derived CDR1 and CDR2 are MGHRA and YSYEKL. Trimming at V came to 5 bases and at J to 2 bases, leaving 8 bases not matched to a gene. The CDR3 sequence: CASSSAGGPGNTGELFF. The CDR3, as DNA: TGCGCCAGCAGCTCAGCGGGAGGGCCGGGAAACACCGGGGAGCTGTTTTTT.

The chain has TRBV19 and TRBJ2-1; 15 positions agree with TRBD2. The CDR3 extends over 17 amino acids. CDR1 and CDR2 (germline): LNHDA, SQIVND (reference sequence). Germline trimming cut 3 bases from V and 7 bases from J; bases unmatched to any gene: 7. DNA for the CDR3: TGTGCCAGTAGTATTGGGGCCGGGACTAGCGGGAGGAATGAGCAGTTCTTC. Translated: CASSIGAGTSGRNEQFF.

The V call is TRBV5-1, the J call TRBJ1-1; D perhaps matches TRBD1 (5 bases). The CDR3 covers 13 residues. Trimming cost V 3 bases and J 3 bases, with 9 bases left between them. CDR1 and CDR2 from the germline V gene are SGHRS and YFSETQ. CDR3 in DNA: TGCGCCAGCAGCTGGCAGGGCCACACTGAAGCTTTCTTT. This gives the protein CASSWQGHTEAFF. The variable domain in full, completed from reference TRBV5-1 and TRBJ1-1, reads KAGVTQTPRYLIKTRGQQVTLSCSPISGHRSVSWYQQTPGQGLQFLFEYFSETQRNKGNFPGRFSGRQFSNSRSEMNVSTLELGDSALYLCASSWQGHTEAFFGQGTRLTVV.

This chain connects TRBV4-1 to TRBJ2-3; D unclear. Looked up from germline, CDR1 is MGHRA and CDR2 is YSYEKL. V was cut by 1 base and J by 6 bases, with 11 bases left in between. The CDR3 has 14 amino acids. CDR3 region: CASSQGRGSDTQYF. The CDR3 nucleotides read TGCGCCAGCAGCCAAGGCAGAGGTTCGGATACGCAGTATTTT.

J is TRBJ2-7 and V is TRBV28, with TRBD1 matching 9 bases. This CDR3 has 12 residues. The germline V gene has CDR1 MDHEN and CDR2 SYDVKM. V was clipped by 7 bases and J by 5 bases; unmatched bases: 3. Written as DNA, the CDR3 is TGTGCCAGCACCTACAGGGGGCACGAGCAGTACTTC. It translates to CASTYRGHEQYF.

This rearrangement joins TRBV2 to TRBJ2-7, with TRBD1 matching 12 bases. V shed 6 bases and J 6 bases; nucleotides not matched to a gene: 9. CDR1 is SNHLY and CDR2 is FYNNEI in the germline V gene. The CDR3 loop spans 15 amino acids. The CDR3 sequence is CASSQAGTGGFEQYF. In nucleotides, the CDR3 is TGTGCCAGCAGCCAAGCCGGGACAGGGGGCTTCGAGCAGTACTTC.

The rearrangement joins TRBV28 to TRBJ2-3, with 10 bases identical to TRBD1. CDR3 length equals 14 residues. The germline CDR1 and CDR2 sequences are MDHEN and SYDVKM. Germline trimming cut 6 bases from V and 7 bases from J; bases unmatched to any gene: 7. The CDR3, as DNA: TGTGCCAGCAGCAAGACAGGGGGCTCAAATACGCAGTATTTT. It codes for CASSKTGGSNTQYF.

The chain has TRBV7-3 and TRBJ1-6; no reliable D call. The CDR3 has 14 amino acids. V lost 1 base to trimming and J lost 7 bases, with 8 bases between them. Germline assignment: CDR1 SGHTA and CDR2 FQGTGA. CDR3 DNA sequence: TGTGCCAGCAGCTTAAATGGCCCAAATTCACCCCTCCACTTT. It is translated as CASSLNGPNSPLHF.

This CDR3 is CASSSLTGLVYEQYF. The CDR3 DNA is TGTGCCAGCAGTAGCCTGACAGGGCTTGTGTACGAGCAGTACTTC. The V call is TRBV28, the J call TRBJ2-7; 7 nucleotides agree with TRBD1. The CDR3 has 15 residues. The V gene's germline CDR1 is MDHEN and CDR2 SYDVKM. The V segment lost 5 bases and the J segment 4 bases; nucleotides outside the gene matches: 11.

The chain uses TRBV7-8 and TRBJ1-1; D remains unclear. V lost 4 bases and J lost 3, with 12 bases in between. This CDR3 has 14 residues. Germline V gene data show CDR1 as SGHVS and CDR2 as FQNEAQ. The CDR3 here is CASSSAGRDTEAFF. CDR3 nucleotide sequence: TGTGCCAGCAGCTCGGCCGGGAGGGACACTGAAGCTTTCTTT.

This clone was picked up a small number of times. The J gene is TRBJ1-2, the V gene TRBV4-3; D gene uncertain. V lost 0 bases and J 9 bases, leaving 17 bases between the germline ends. In germline, CDR1 is LGHNA, CDR2 YSLEER. The CDR3 spans 15 residues. CDR3 amino acids: CASSQEMGGGTRYTF. CDR3 in DNA: TGCGCCAGCAGCCAAGAAATGGGAGGAGGTACGCGCTACACCTTC.

This clone has just a few counts. The chain combines TRBV21-1 with TRBJ2-7; the D call in the table, TRBD1, was not verified against the DNA. TRBV21-1 is assigned pseudogene status. This CDR3 has 17 residues. The CDR3 bases are TGTGCCAGCAGCAAATCTCGCAGGCAGGCTTTCTCCTACGAGCAGTACTTC. Translating it yields CASSKSRRQAFSYEQYF.

This chain uses TRBV29-1 with TRBJ1-4; 8 bases are a match to TRBD1. With 5 bases clipped from V and 5 bases from J, the junction kept 7 bases outside the gene matches. The V gene's germline CDR1 is SQVTM and CDR2 ANQGSEA. CDR3 size: 14 residues. The CDR3 reads CSVSWTGRNEKLFF. CDR3 nucleotide sequence: TGCAGCGTTTCGTGGACAGGGCGGAATGAAAAACTGTTTTTT.

J is TRBJ2-3 and V is TRBV28, with D perhaps matching TRBD2 (6 bases). CDR1 and CDR2 from the germline V gene are MDHEN and SYDVKM. The CDR3 loop spans 11 amino acids. V was cut by 10 bases and J by 2 bases, with 7 bases left in between. Here the CDR3 reads CATGVTDTQYF. DNA for the CDR3: TGTGCCACGGGAGTCACAGATACGCAGTATTTT.

The CDR3 DNA reads as TGTGCCAGCGGCTGGGCGGGCTATGGCTACACCTTC. Translated: CASGWAGYGYTF. V and J are TRBV6-5 and TRBJ1-2; D gene unclear. Germline values: CDR1 MNHEY, CDR2 SVGAGI. Trimming took off 8 bases at V and 4 bases at J, with 11 bases between the two ends. CDR3 size: 12 residues.

J is TRBJ1-1 and V is TRBV19; a possible D gene is TRBD1 (6 bases). The V and J ends lost 3 bases and 7 bases respectively, with 12 bases between them. The germline CDR1 and CDR2 sequences are LNHDA and SQIVND (reference sequence). The CDR3 length is 13 residues. The CDR3 loop is CASSIGGRGEAFF. The CDR3 DNA reads as TGTGCCAGTAGTATCGGGGGGCGGGGTGAAGCTTTCTTT.

About this clone itself: At one of its ends the junction is not consistent with the germline gene, which may arise from a read error. This chain uses TRBV7-7 with TRBJ2-1, with a weak D call TRBD1 (6 bases). Germline loops: CDR1 SSHAT, CDR2 FNYEAQ (reference sequence). The CDR3 runs to 15 residues. The CDR3 DNA reads TGTGCTAGCAGCCCTGGGGGCAGATACTACAATGAGCAGTTCTTC. Its protein is CASSPGGRYYNEQFF.

The table lists this clone with a count of one. The chain links TRBV16 to TRBJ1-1, with D possibly being TRBD1 (6 bases). The germline V gene encodes CDR1 KGHSY and CDR2 FQNENV. The V gene lost 0 bases and the J gene lost 2 bases, with 7 bases spanning the gap. The CDR3 has 14 residues. The CDR3 here is CASSQSGGNTEAFF. The CDR3 DNA reads as TGTGCCAGCAGCCAATCAGGGGGAAACACTGAAGCTTTCTTT.

The rearrangement links TRBV19 to TRBJ2-5; a weak D match, TRBD2 (5 bases). The CDR3 totals 13 residues. The ends were cut back, 3 bases at V and 5 bases at J, with 10 bases in the middle. CDR1 and CDR2 from the germline V gene are LNHDA and SQIVND (reference sequence). Here the CDR3 reads CASSMSRVETQYF. CDR3 bases: TGTGCCAGTAGTATGTCGAGGGTGGAGACCCAGTACTTC.

As DNA, the CDR3 is TGTGCCAGCAGTTCCCCGGGGGGGGGAATCTCCTACGAGCAGTACTTC. Translation gives CASSSPGGGISYEQYF. This sequence joins TRBV28 and TRBJ2-7; 8 bases align to TRBD2. V lost 4 bases, J lost 0 bases, and 8 bases stayed unmatched. The CDR3 length is 16 residues. The germline V gene has CDR1 MDHEN and CDR2 SYDVKM.